These 6 T cell receptor beta chains came from one sample sequenced in a study of beta chain features in type 1 diabetes. Sequenced material consisted of expressed TCRB transcripts (all of the isolated RNA was reverse transcribed). Profiled with immunoSEQ multiplex PCR; TCRdb holds only in-frame clones, not every one. The sample has hundreds of thousands of clones, approximately 31% seen once. Sequenced input: naive CD4+ T cells from blood. The source is a man in his late teens or twenties in good health.

This clone was detected only a few times. V usage is TRBV9 and J usage is TRBJ2-1, with 9 bases identical to TRBD2. Germline CDR1 is SGDLS and CDR2 is YYNGEE. The CDR3 has 15 amino acids. V shed 2 bases and J 5 bases; nucleotides not matched to a gene: 5. The CDR3 region has the DNA TGTGCCAGCAGCGTTCGCGGGAGGGAGGACAATGAGCAGTTCTTC. This gives the protein CASSVRGREDNEQFF.

The J gene is TRBJ1-4, the V gene TRBV30; D is undetermined. V lost 3 bases and J lost 4, with 6 bases in between. The CDR3 runs 12 residues. Germline V gives CDR1 GTSNPN, CDR2 SVGIG (reference sequence). The CDR3 spells CAWRLGNEKLFF. CDR3 bases: TGTGCCTGGAGATTGGGTAATGAAAAACTGTTTTTT.

The CDR3 spells CASSVGPAGEQETQYF. CDR3 nucleotide sequence: TGTGCCAGCAGCGTAGGTCCAGCGGGGGAGCAAGAGACCCAGTACTTC. This sequence joins TRBV9 and TRBJ2-5; TRBD2 matches at 8 bases. The CDR3 length is 16 residues. V was clipped by 0 bases and J by 2 bases; unmatched bases: 6. The V gene's germline CDR1 is SGDLS and CDR2 YYNGEE. The entire variable domain, with the rest obtained from reference TRBV9 and TRBJ2-5, is as follows: DSGVTQTPKHLITATGQRVTLRCSPRSGDLSVYWYQQSLDQGLQFLIQYYNGEERAKGNILERFSAQQFPDLHSELNLSSLELGDSALYFCASSVGPAGEQETQYFGPGTRLLVL.

This clone was found a few times. The chain has TRBV28 and TRBJ2-2; the D gene is possibly TRBD2 (6 bases). The CDR3 is 15 residues long. CDR1 is MDHEN and CDR2 is SYDVKM in the germline V gene. The V and J ends lost 3 bases and 5 bases respectively, with 13 bases between them. The DNA of the CDR3 is TGTGCCAGCAGTTTGAGGGAGGCGGGGACCGGGGAGCTGTTTTTT. This translates into CASSLREAGTGELFF.

This clone was picked up a small number of times. CDR3 nucleotides: TGTGCCAGCAGCTTAGATGGCAGACCAGGCACCTTC. Encoded protein: CASSLDGRPGTF. This chain links TRBV7-9 with TRBJ1-2; no firm D call. This CDR3 spans 12 amino acids. Trimming removed 1 base from V and 13 bases from J, with 13 bases in between. Per the germline V gene, CDR1 is SEHNR and CDR2 is FQNEAQ (reference sequence).

This chain uses TRBV9 with TRBJ1-2; D gene ambiguous. CDR1 is SGDLS and CDR2 is YYNGEE in the germline V gene. This CDR3 spans 14 amino acids. V was clipped by 3 bases and J by 3 bases, with 12 bases between them. The DNA of the CDR3 is TGTGCCAGCAGCGACCTACCTCCCGACTATGGCTACACCTTC. Translation: CASSDLPPDYGYTF.